This T cell receptor beta chain emerged from a study of beta chain features in type 1 diabetes (dated by TCRdb to 2016 to 2019). For the study in its entirety: Mean age, gender distribution, total cell number and subset yield were not different between patients and healthy donors. In the study, TCRB repertoires of sorted circulating CD4+ T cell subsets from recently diagnosed type 1 diabetes patients were compared with those of matched healthy donors. A total of over 90,000,000 sorted cells were examined across all samples, and a strong correlation was observed between cell number per subset and RNA yield. Regulatory and stem cell-like memory subsets were obtained from only 8 patients and roughly eight healthy donors, while naive and central memory subsets were obtained from all 28 donors.

Overall results and qualifications from the work: Shorter templates might be favored by PCR, yet because patient and control samples were amplified and corrected together, any such skew would affect both groups equally. Because small numbers of individuals were included in the HLA sub-analyses, any influence of HLA type on TCRB rearrangement was left unresolved. At VDJ recombination sites, type 1 diabetes patients had fewer insertions and more deleted nucleotides, which implies abnormalities in thymic rearrangement. Sequencing cDNA rather than genomic DNA could over-represent highly expressing activated cells, although activation and CD3 levels did not differ between groups. In all four CD4+ subsets, TCRB CDR3 length was moderately but significantly shorter in type 1 diabetes patients. Naive, central memory and regulatory TCRB repertoires appeared to be more alike among patients than among healthy donors.

In its sample, this clone was seen a few times. Its cognate antigen has yet to be identified. Qualities for individual bases were not recorded, and no much larger clone is one base off. Spanning cysteine to phenylalanine, the CDR3 consists of 11 amino acids. The read is trimmed to its CDR3 DNA, 33 bases read in frame from base 1. According to the germline V gene (reference sequence), CDR1 reads DFQATT and CDR2 reads SNEGSKA. V is clipped by 5 bases and J by 6 bases, and the sequence between their germline boundaries is 10 bases long. The entire isolated RNA was reverse transcribed using the High Capacity cDNA Reverse Transcription Kit, and thus expressed TCRB transcripts were sequenced. Deep immunoSEQ sequencing was applied to naive, central memory and regulatory T cell samples, giving an average of roughly 3.5 million total reads per sample. Sorted cells were lysed in RLT buffer and RNA was extracted with DNase-treated RNeasy Micro or Mini kits, depending on cell number. To prevent cross-contamination, every cell subset was processed on its own, while patient and healthy donor samples were processed together. TCRB sequences were amplified from cDNA with the immunoSEQ multiplex PCR, producing 87-bp fragments spanning the CDR3 region. Sequencing of the amplicons was done on the Illumina HiSeq platform. The study's processing was this. Synthetic template baselines were used to correct PCR bias computationally, reads within Hamming distance 2 were collapsed together, and singletons that could not be merged were discarded. Reads were aligned to IMGT to assign V, D and J genes, CDR3 length, and insertions or deletions at six rearrangement sites. Within each subset, clonotype counts were normalized to sorted cell number, after which true diversity and Gini coefficients were computed with the tcR R package. The overlap coefficient, calculated on TCRB nucleotide sequences, was used to measure repertoire sharing. Out-of-frame TCRB sequences from naive cells were analyzed to stand in for the pre-selection repertoire. What TCRdb holds here is the immuneACCESS table cut down to in-frame rearrangements. Part of the clones is not present; checked against another copy, under half of the missing clones reflect an unresolved V gene, and the others are unexplained. The V and J calls and clone size were taken over from that table, and D and trimming were inferred from the DNA. For this sample there are 640,000 or so clones; around an eighth appear just once. The top ten hold approximately 0.022% of the sample.

From each donor, a single peripheral blood sample of approximately 120 mL on average was drawn into heparinised tubes. A BD FACSAria II and a panel including CD45RO, CCR7, CD25, CD127, CD95 and CD27 were used to sort naive, central memory, regulatory and stem cell-like memory CD4+ T cells. All sorted populations exceeded 98% purity. PBMCs were separated immediately by Lymphoprep density gradient centrifugation and were stained directly, without being cultured. To minimize batch effects, samples were stained and sorted in pairs, one healthy donor with one patient per experiment. The sample was naive CD4+ T cells from blood. The cell subset or site label, read with the paper, signifies: true naive CD4+ T cells. This TCR came from a young man with type 1 diabetes. The sequence is built from TRBV20-1 and TRBJ1-1; no D segment can be confidently identified. The nucleotide sequence is given as TGCAGTGCTCCCTTTGAGTCTGAAGCTTTCTTT. The resulting protein is CSAPFESEAFF.